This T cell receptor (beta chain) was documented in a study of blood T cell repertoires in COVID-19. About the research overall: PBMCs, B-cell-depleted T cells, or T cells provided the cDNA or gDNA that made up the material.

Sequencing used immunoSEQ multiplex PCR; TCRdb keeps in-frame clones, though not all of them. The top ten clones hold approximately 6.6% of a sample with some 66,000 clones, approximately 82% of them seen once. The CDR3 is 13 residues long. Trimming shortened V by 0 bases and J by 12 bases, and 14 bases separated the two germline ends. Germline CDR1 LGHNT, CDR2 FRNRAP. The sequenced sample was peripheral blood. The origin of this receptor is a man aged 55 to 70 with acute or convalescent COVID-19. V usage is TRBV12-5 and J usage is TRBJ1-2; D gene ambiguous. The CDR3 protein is CASGLVLGSNHTF. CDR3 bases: TGTGCTAGTGGTTTGGTACTAGGTTCGAACCACACCTTC.